The 28 T cell receptor beta chains reported below all come from one sample, sequenced in a study of T cell repertoires in aging, cancer and after chemotherapy. A mixed TRB-A/B primer pool amplified rearranged TRB by multiplex touch-down PCR. A single record per CDR3 protein comes from TCRdb applying MiXCR to the multiplex PCR reads. This sample has approximately 13,000 distinct CDR3 sequences, with approximately 24% found just once. TCR beta rearrangements were amplified from peripheral blood genomic DNA. The material sequenced was blood. These receptors all come from a human donor in good health.

This clonotype ranks as medium-sized. The chain uses TRBV19 and TRBJ1-2, with D possibly TRBD1 on 5 matching bases. CDR1 and CDR2 (germline): LNHDA, SQIVND (reference sequence). The CDR3 totals 14 residues. Trimming removed 7 bases at V and 3 bases at J, with 15 bases between. CDR3 DNA sequence: TGTGCCAGTACTCGGGACGGAGGTGACTATGGCTACACCTTC. It codes for CASTRDGGDYGYTF.

Turning to this clonotype: The junction differs from germline at one of its ends, possibly a read error. The V and J genes are TRBV4-3 and TRBJ2-6; D is undetermined. Germline CDR1 LGHNA, CDR2 YSLEER. The CDR3 extends over 16 amino acids. The CDR3 DNA follows: TGTGCCAGCAGCCAAGATCTCGGGTCTGGGGCCAACGTCCTGACTTTC. Its translation is CASSQDLGSGANVLTF.

Only a few counts were recorded for this clonotype. The genes are TRBV21-1 and TRBJ1-1. TRBV21-1 represents a pseudogene. The CDR3 loop spans 16 amino acids. The CDR3, as DNA: TGTGCCAGCAGCAAATGGGTGGGGAGGGTAGGCCCTGAAGCTTTCTTT. It codes for CASSKWVGRVGPEAFF.

The rearrangement uses TRBV6-6 and TRBJ1-1; D remains ambiguous. CDR1 is MNHNY, CDR2 SVGAGI, per germline (reference sequence). V was pared by 2 bases and J by 1 base, with 11 bases between. The CDR3 is 15 residues long. Written as DNA, the CDR3 is TGTGCCAGCAGTTACCTTCGACCCTCGAACACTGAAGCTTTCTTT. Translated: CASSYLRPSNTEAFF.

V is TRBV6-6 and J is TRBJ2-2; D unresolved. Per the germline V gene, CDR1 is MNHNY and CDR2 is SVGAGI (reference sequence). This CDR3 is built from 13 residues. The ends were cut back, 8 bases at V and 3 bases at J, with 10 bases in the middle. The DNA for the CDR3 is TGTGCCAGCGGTCCAGGATACACCGGGGAGCTGTTTTTT. As protein: CASGPGYTGELFF.

V usage is TRBV6-2 or TRBV6-3 and J usage is TRBJ1-5; D may be TRBD1 (6 bases). The CDR3 extends over 15 amino acids. Germline CDR1 and CDR2: MNHEY and SVGEGT. V was cut by 4 bases and J by 3 bases, with 13 bases left in between. In nucleotides, the CDR3 is TGTGCCAGCAGTTCCGCCGGACAGCACAATCAGCCCCAGCATTTT. Its translation: CASSSAGQHNQPQHF.

This clonotype was observed a handful of times. This rearrangement joins TRBV7-2 to TRBJ1-4; the D gene is possibly TRBD1 (6 bases). The CDR3 runs to 16 residues. Germline values: CDR1 SGHTA, CDR2 FQGNSA. Trimming took 5 bases from V and 2 from J, leaving 15 bases between them. The CDR3 nucleotides read TGTGCCAGCAGCGCCCGGAGGAGGGGGACTAATGAAAAACTGTTTTTT. As protein: CASSARRRGTNEKLFF.

The table lists this clonotype with a few counts. The chain employs TRBV7-9 and TRBJ1-2; D perhaps matches TRBD1 (5 bases). Germline-derived CDR1 and CDR2 are SEHNR and FQNEAQ (reference sequence). This CDR3 region has 14 residues. V was shortened by 1 base and J by 5 bases, with 11 bases between the two germline ends. CDR3 region: CASSLVWGTYGYTF. The CDR3 nucleotides read TGTGCCAGCAGCTTAGTTTGGGGGACTTATGGCTACACCTTC.

This clonotype was seen more than once but under ten times. The J gene is TRBJ1-1, the V gene TRBV19; 8 bases fit TRBD1. Germline values: CDR1 LNHDA, CDR2 SQIVND (reference sequence). The trim removed 3 bases at V and 1 base at J, leaving 1 base unmatched. The CDR3 length is 14 residues. CDR3 coding DNA: TGTGCCAGTAGTATGGACAGGGCGAACACTGAAGCTTTCTTT. Its protein is CASSMDRANTEAFF.

This clonotype counts as medium-sized. The V and J genes are TRBV19 and TRBJ1-1; D gene unclear. From germline, CDR1 is LNHDA and CDR2 SQIVND (reference sequence). CDR3 size: 13 residues. Trimming stripped 6 bases from V and 1 base from J, with 9 bases between. The DNA for the CDR3 is TGTGCCAGTAGCCGGACGGAGAACACTGAAGCTTTCTTT. Residues: CASSRTENTEAFF.

For this clonotype: An end of the junction differs from the germline gene, which may be a read error. The chain links TRBV19 to TRBJ2-3; D unresolved. CDR1 and CDR2 (germline): LNHDA, SQIVND (reference sequence). This CDR3 comprises 12 residues. The CDR3 DNA follows: TGTGCCAGTAGTACCAACACATATACGCAGTATTTT. Protein: CASSTNTYTQYF. Variable domain in full (rest from reference TRBV19 and TRBJ2-3): DGGITQSPKYLFRKEGQNVTLSCEQNLNHDAMYWYRQDPGQGLRLIYYSQIVNDFQKGDIAEGYSVSREKKESFPLTVTSAQKNPTAFYLCASSTNTYTQYFGPGTRLTVL.

In this sample, this clonotype is medium-sized. The genes are TRBV7-9 and TRBJ1-2; 11 bases line up with TRBD1. Looked up from germline, CDR1 is SEHNR and CDR2 is FQNEAQ (reference sequence). J was trimmed by 8 bases and V by 3 bases; bases with no gene match: 11. This CDR3 is built from 16 residues. CDR3: CASSLVVGQGANGYTF. In DNA form, the CDR3 reads TGTGCCAGCAGCTTGGTTGTCGGACAGGGGGCGAACGGCTACACCTTC.

This clonotype occurred a few times. The chain carries TRBV7-9 and TRBJ1-4; 11 bases map to TRBD1. V lost 0 bases to trimming and J lost 10 bases; unmatched junction nucleotides: 4. The CDR3 has 15 residues. The germline gives CDR1 SEHNR, CDR2 FQNEAQ (reference sequence). The CDR3 DNA reads as TGTGCCAGCAGCTTAGCGAGGACAGGGGGCGGAAAACTGTTTTTT. Protein product: CASSLARTGGGKLFF.

By share, this clonotype counts as medium-sized. CDR3 DNA sequence: TGTGCCAGCAGCAAGTACCGGGACAGCTCCTACGAGCAGTACTTC. Its translation: CASSKYRDSSYEQYF. The genes are TRBV27 and TRBJ2-7, with 7 nucleotides matching TRBD1. Germline lookup yields CDR1 MNHEY and CDR2 SMNVEV (reference sequence). The CDR3 loop spans 15 amino acids. The V and J ends lost 6 bases and 0 bases, in that order; junction bases with no gene match: 8.

In this sample, this clonotype turned up a few times. The chain has TRBV25-1 and TRBJ2-2; D not resolved. Germline values: CDR1 MGHDK, CDR2 SYGVNS. This CDR3 has 12 residues. The V end was cut by 5 bases, the J end by 6 bases, with 7 bases between. The CDR3 region has the DNA TGTGCCAGCAGTTACCCCCCCGGGGAGCTGTTTTTT. It encodes CASSYPPGELFF.

Of note for this clonotype: A read error is possible here, since a much larger clone lies one base away. This chain joins TRBV6-5 and TRBJ2-7; 12 bases line up with TRBD2. Germline V lookup: CDR1 MNHEY, CDR2 SVGAGI. CDR3 length: 15 residues. After removal of 2 bases from V and 5 bases from J, the junction contained 4 bases not matched to a gene. The CDR3 region is CASSYASGGADEQYV. In nucleotides, the CDR3 is TGTGCCAGCAGTTACGCTAGCGGGGGGGCCGACGAGCAGTACGTC.

By sample fraction, this clonotype is medium-sized. The rearrangement uses TRBV6-4 and TRBJ2-2; 10 bases fit TRBD1. This CDR3 region has 15 residues. J was trimmed by 3 bases and V by 8 bases; bases with no gene match: 6. Germline CDR1 MRHNA, CDR2 SNTAGT. The CDR3 coding sequence is TGTGCCAGCCATCCCGGGACAGGGGACACCGGGGAGCTGTTTTTT. Its protein is CASHPGTGDTGELFF.

The rearrangement links TRBV6-2 or TRBV6-3 to TRBJ1-6; 7 bases line up with TRBD1. The CDR3 totals 17 residues. The V segment lost 8 bases and the J segment 0 bases; nucleotides outside the gene matches: 10. CDR1 is MNHEY and CDR2 is SVGEGT in the germline V gene. The CDR3 region has the DNA TGTGCCAGCTCCGACAGGGCGAGGAGCTCCTATAATTCACCCCTCCACTTT. Translated, it gives CASSDRARSSYNSPLHF.

The chain uses TRBV19 and TRBJ2-2; 10 nucleotides line up with TRBD1. This CDR3 has 14 residues. Germline V gene data show CDR1 as LNHDA and CDR2 as SQIVND (reference sequence). The J segment lost 5 bases and the V segment lost 7 bases, leaving 4 bases of the junction unmatched. The DNA for the CDR3 is TGTGCCAGTAACCGACAGGGGGCTACCGGGGAGCTGTTTTTT. This codes for CASNRQGATGELFF.

The gene calls are TRBV7-9 and TRBJ1-1; unclear D gene. With 2 bases removed from V and 4 bases from J, the gap between germline ends came to 11 bases. The CDR3 runs 14 residues. CDR1 is SEHNR and CDR2 is FQNEAQ in the germline V gene (reference sequence). For the CDR3, the DNA is TGTGCCAGCAGCTTAAACGGGGTAACCACTGAAGCTTTCTTT. Its translation: CASSLNGVTTEAFF.

The V and J genes are TRBV7-9 and TRBJ1-1; the D gene is possibly TRBD1 (6 bases). Germline V gives CDR1 SEHNR, CDR2 FQNEAQ (reference sequence). This CDR3 is built from 16 residues. Trimming removed 3 bases from V and 1 base from J, with 15 bases in between. The CDR3 loop is CASSFLTGTPNTEAFF. The CDR3 DNA reads TGTGCCAGCAGCTTCCTAACCGGGACACCGAACACTGAAGCTTTCTTT.

This clonotype has only a few counts. This chain links TRBV6-2 or TRBV6-3 with TRBJ2-5; no definite D call. The germline CDR1 and CDR2 sequences are MNHEY and SVGEGT. Trimming cost V 0 bases and J 4 bases, with 9 bases left between them. The length of the CDR3 is 14 residues. The CDR3 DNA is TGTGCCAGCAGTTACTCGTGGCTGCTAGAGACCCAGTACTTC. It yields the protein CASSYSWLLETQYF.

In its sample, this clonotype ranks as medium-sized. This chain connects TRBV19 to TRBJ2-7, with 13 positions matching TRBD2. The CDR3 has 16 residues. Trimming cost V 5 bases and J 4 bases; bases outside gene matches: 8. Germline CDR1 is LNHDA and CDR2 is SQIVND (reference sequence). CDR3 sequence reads: CASSPSRTSGGYEQYF. In DNA form, the CDR3 reads TGTGCCAGTAGTCCCTCCAGGACTAGCGGGGGATACGAGCAGTACTTC.

This clonotype was counted only a few times. J is TRBJ1-5 and V is TRBV5-5, with 8 bases identical to TRBD1. Looked up from germline, CDR1 is SGHKS and CDR2 is YYEKEE (reference sequence). Trimming took 5 bases from V and 0 from J; bases not matched to a gene: 7. CDR3 size: 16 residues. CDR3 region: CASSFRDRGSNQPQHF. In DNA form, the CDR3 reads TGTGCCAGCAGTTTCCGCGACAGGGGTAGCAATCAGCCCCAGCATTTT.

J is TRBJ1-1 and V is TRBV20-1, with a weak D call TRBD1 (5 bases). From germline, CDR1 is DFQATT and CDR2 SNEGSKA (reference sequence). V was cut by 2 bases and J by 1 base, with 17 bases left in between. This CDR3 has 16 amino acids. CDR3: CSARTSTVTGNTEAFF. Written as DNA, the CDR3 is TGCAGTGCTAGAACATCGACAGTTACTGGGAACACTGAAGCTTTCTTT.

This clonotype was counted only a few times. The chain has TRBV28 and TRBJ2-3; 8 positions match TRBD2. CDR3 length equals 14 residues. The junction had 7 bases not matched to a gene; V was cut back by 7 bases and J by 4 bases. Germline loops: CDR1 MDHEN, CDR2 SYDVKM. DNA for the CDR3: TGTGCCAGCACGAGGAGCGGGGGCTCAGATACGCAGTATTTT. Encoded protein: CASTRSGGSDTQYF.

For this clonotype: One base away lies a much larger clone, so this may be a sequencing read error. The CDR3 sequence is CASSSPGTGNNERFF. The CDR3 DNA is TGTGCCAGCAGTTCACCCGGGACAGGGAACAATGAGCGGTTCTTC. The chain couples TRBV6-5 to TRBJ2-1, with 9 bases lining up with TRBD1. The CDR3 runs 15 residues. Germline V gives CDR1 MNHEY, CDR2 SVGAGI.

A few counts support this clonotype. The chain couples TRBV7-6 to TRBJ2-1, with 12 bases identical to TRBD2. Germline assignment: CDR1 SGHVS and CDR2 FNYEAQ. This CDR3 region has 16 residues. V lost 5 bases to trimming and J lost 10 bases; unmatched junction nucleotides: 12. This chain's CDR3 is CASSQGLAGLVGEQFF. Here the CDR3 DNA reads TGTGCCAGCAGCCAGGGACTAGCGGGCCTCGTCGGGGAGCAGTTCTTC.